One TCR beta chain is described in this entry. This CDR3 is also generated by other DNA sequences in the sample. This specimen belongs to a study of blood T cell repertoires in COVID-19. Across the study: PBMCs, B-cell-depleted T cells, or T cells provided the cDNA or gDNA that made up the material.

In assigning cohorts, the study relied on participant-reported clinical history. In the study's own analysis: Counts of nucleated cells, estimated from reference gene primer amplification, were obtained. Sequencing was performed with immunoSEQ multiplex PCR; in TCRdb, only in-frame clones are kept and a portion is missing. The DNA gave D and trimming, while V, J and clone size come from that table. The table has approximately 320,000 clones, more than 90% seen once. V lost 4 bases and J lost 4, with 8 bases in between. The CDR3 is made up of 13 amino acids. CDR1 and CDR2 (germline): MNHEY, SVGAGI. This clonotype originated in a man aged 55 to 69 who had recovered from COVID-19. The rearrangement links TRBV6-5 to TRBJ1-5; D gene unclear. Source material: PBMCs or T cells enriched from blood (not recorded which). Here the CDR3 reads CASSSGVNQPQHF. CDR3 coding DNA: TGTGCCAGCAGTTCCGGGGTGAATCAGCCCCAGCATTTT.